Below, one T cell receptor beta chain is given with its context. The sample comes from a study of blood T cell repertoires in COVID-19. Study at large: There were acute and convalescent COVID-19 samples, and they came from the United States, Italy and Spain. The analysed material was cDNA or gDNA that came from T cells, B-cell-depleted T cells, or PBMCs.

In the source study's methods: Reference gene primers were amplified, and this amplification served to estimate nucleated cell counts. Here immunoSEQ multiplex PCR was the method, and the copy in TCRdb shows in-frame clones only, minus some. V, J and clone size are taken as reported in that table, and D and trimming were inferred from the DNA itself. Of around 160,000 clones in the sample, 80% are singletons; the top ten hold approximately 13%. The CDR3 covers 15 residues. V lost 2 bases and J lost 1, with 9 bases in between. The V gene's germline CDR1 is MDHEN and CDR2 SYDVKM. Sequencing was done on a sample of peripheral blood. The clonotype originates from a man in his fifties or sixties with active or convalescent COVID-19. The rearrangement joins TRBV28 to TRBJ1-5, with D perhaps matching TRBD1 (5 bases). CDR3: CASSLDSWSNQPQHF. The CDR3 coding sequence is TGTGCCAGCAGTTTAGACAGCTGGAGCAATCAGCCCCAGCATTTT.